This T cell receptor (beta chain) was identified during a study of T cells in Graves' hyperthyroidism and ophthalmopathy. Study-wide results and limits: Before onset, ophthalmopathy was predicted by the model a median roughly 6.8 months earlier.

This clonotype was counted at least ten times. What it binds is unknown. RNA transcripts gave rise to amplified TCR beta CDR3 regions. RT-PCR in the first round (using the HTBI primer set) targeted the TCR CDR3. TCRdb reanalysed the multiplex PCR reads using MiXCR and keeps one entry per CDR3 protein. The sample includes 300,000 to 350,000 distinct CDR3 sequences, 16% of them seen just once. Stable Graves' hyperthyroidism denoted no ophthalmopathy progression over 18 months. Uncontrolled infection, other autoimmune disease, pregnancy or lactation excluded patients. Clinicians diagnosed patients from clinical symptoms, serum thyroxine and TRAb, thyroid ultrasound and orbital computed tomography. Germline loops: CDR1 MDHEN, CDR2 SYDVKM. The CDR3 spans 13 residues. V lost 11 bases, J lost 4 bases, and 15 bases lay in between.

This clonotype originated in a man in his thirties or forties with Graves' hyperthyroidism. The sequenced material came from blood. The chain has TRBV28 and TRBJ1-5; D may be TRBD1 (6 bases). The DNA of the CDR3 is TGTGCCTCCCGAGGGACACTTAATCAGCCCCAGCATTTT. This sequence encodes CASRGTLNQPQHF.